This TCR beta chain derives from a study of blood T cell repertoires in COVID-19. Background on the study: COVID-19 samples collected from the United States, Italy and Spain covered acute and convalescent phases. PBMCs, B-cell-depleted T cells, or T cells provided the cDNA or gDNA that made up the material.

As processed by the authors: The authors estimated nucleated cell counts from reference gene primer amplification. The table came from immunoSEQ multiplex PCR; TCRdb's copy has only in-frame clones and leaves some out. That table gives V, J and clone size, and the DNA gave D and trimming. The sample shows tens of thousands of clones, 70% to 85% of them seen only once. Sequenced: peripheral blood. The sequence came from a woman aged 60-70 years with acute or convalescent COVID-19.

The CDR3 coding sequence is TGTGCCAGTAGTATTAGAATCAACACCGGGGAGCTGTTTTTT. Its protein is CASSIRINTGELFF. V gene TRBV19 combines with J gene TRBJ2-2; D ambiguous. The germline V gene encodes CDR1 LNHDA and CDR2 SQIVND (reference sequence). CDR3 length equals 14 residues. V was pared by 3 bases and J by 2 bases, with 7 bases between.